The clone carrying this T cell receptor beta chain has more than one count but fewer than ten. Its antigen is still unknown. It was with 60 Vbeta and 13 Jbeta primers that the PCR ran. Measured with immunoSEQ multiplex PCR; TCRdb has only the in-frame clones, and not every one. The table lists about 130,000 clones, about two thirds of them singletons. The sample originates from a study of cytomegalovirus exposure and HLA in healthy donors. V shed 4 bases, J shed 1 base, and the junction held 6 bases outside the gene matches. The CDR3 is 15 amino acids. CDR1 is SEHNR, CDR2 FQNEAQ, per germline (reference sequence). The study's findings and limits: Immune exposure was documented only through CMV serostatus.

The sequence came from an older woman in good health and CMV-seropositive. The gene calls are TRBV7-9 and TRBJ1-2; 7 bases match TRBD1. Material for sequencing was PBMCs. CDR3 in amino acids: CASSSPGQYNYGYTF. CDR3 bases: TGTGCCAGCAGCTCGCCGGGACAGTATAACTATGGCTACACCTTC. The variable domain in full, completed from reference TRBV7-9 and TRBJ1-2, reads DTGVSQNPRHKITKRGQNVTFRCDPISEHNRLYWYRQTLGQGPEFLTYFQNEAQLEKSRLLSDRFSAERPKGSFSTLEIQRTEQGDSAMYLCASSSPGQYNYGYTFGSGTRLTVV.